The following is a T cell receptor beta chain sequence with its context. Produced via immunoSEQ multiplex PCR; TCRdb's table is partial and in-frame only. The table records tens of thousands of clones, 85% to 90% of them present only once. This CDR3 has 16 residues. Per germline, CDR1 KGHSH and CDR2 LQKENI. V was clipped by 6 bases and J by 1 base, with 16 bases between them. The data originate from a study of T cell changes during pregnancy in multiple sclerosis. The J gene is TRBJ2-1, the V gene TRBV18; D ambiguous. The material was peripheral blood, obtained after pregnancy. This clonotype originated in a female donor in good health, enrolled as a control in a pregnancy study. The CDR3 protein is CASSSPLVGSYNEQFF. CDR3 DNA: TGTGCCAGCTCCTCGCCGCTGGTCGGGTCCTACAATGAGCAGTTCTTC.